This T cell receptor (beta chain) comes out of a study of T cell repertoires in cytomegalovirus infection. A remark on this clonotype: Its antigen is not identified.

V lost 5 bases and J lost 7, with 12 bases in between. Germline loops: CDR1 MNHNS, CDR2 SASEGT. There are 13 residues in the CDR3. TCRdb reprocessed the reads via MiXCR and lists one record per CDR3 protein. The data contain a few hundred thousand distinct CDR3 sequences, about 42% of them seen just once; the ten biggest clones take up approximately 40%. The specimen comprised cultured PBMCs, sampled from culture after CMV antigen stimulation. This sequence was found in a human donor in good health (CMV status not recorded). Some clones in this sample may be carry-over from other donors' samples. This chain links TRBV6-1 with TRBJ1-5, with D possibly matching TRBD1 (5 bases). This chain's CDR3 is CASSKSGSQPQHF. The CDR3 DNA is TGTGCCAGCAGTAAATCAGGGTCCCAGCCCCAGCATTTT.